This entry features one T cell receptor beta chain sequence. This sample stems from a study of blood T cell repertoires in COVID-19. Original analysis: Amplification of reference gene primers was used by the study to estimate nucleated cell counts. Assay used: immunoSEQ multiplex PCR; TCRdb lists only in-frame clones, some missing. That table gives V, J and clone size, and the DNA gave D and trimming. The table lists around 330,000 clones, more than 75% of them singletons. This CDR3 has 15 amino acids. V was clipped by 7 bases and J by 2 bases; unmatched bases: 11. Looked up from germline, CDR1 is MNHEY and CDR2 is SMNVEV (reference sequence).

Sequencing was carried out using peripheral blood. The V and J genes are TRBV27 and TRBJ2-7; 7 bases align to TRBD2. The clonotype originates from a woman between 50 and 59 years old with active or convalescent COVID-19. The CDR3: CASKTRGSVTYEQYF. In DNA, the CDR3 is TGTGCCAGCAAGACCCGCGGGAGTGTTACCTACGAGCAGTACTTC.